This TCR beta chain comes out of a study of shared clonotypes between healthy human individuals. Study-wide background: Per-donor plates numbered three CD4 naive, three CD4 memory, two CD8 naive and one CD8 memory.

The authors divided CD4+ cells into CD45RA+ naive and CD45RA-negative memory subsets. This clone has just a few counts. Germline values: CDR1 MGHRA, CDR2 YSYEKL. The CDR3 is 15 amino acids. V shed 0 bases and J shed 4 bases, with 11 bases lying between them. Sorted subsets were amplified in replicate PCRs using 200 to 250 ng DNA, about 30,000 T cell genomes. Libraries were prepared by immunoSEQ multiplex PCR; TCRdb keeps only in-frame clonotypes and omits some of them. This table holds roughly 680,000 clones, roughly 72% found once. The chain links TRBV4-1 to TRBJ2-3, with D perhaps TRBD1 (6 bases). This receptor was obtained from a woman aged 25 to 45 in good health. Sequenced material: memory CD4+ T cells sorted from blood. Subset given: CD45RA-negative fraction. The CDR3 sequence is CASSQDLHRADTQYF. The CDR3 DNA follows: TGCGCCAGCAGCCAAGATCTCCACAGGGCAGATACGCAGTATTTT.